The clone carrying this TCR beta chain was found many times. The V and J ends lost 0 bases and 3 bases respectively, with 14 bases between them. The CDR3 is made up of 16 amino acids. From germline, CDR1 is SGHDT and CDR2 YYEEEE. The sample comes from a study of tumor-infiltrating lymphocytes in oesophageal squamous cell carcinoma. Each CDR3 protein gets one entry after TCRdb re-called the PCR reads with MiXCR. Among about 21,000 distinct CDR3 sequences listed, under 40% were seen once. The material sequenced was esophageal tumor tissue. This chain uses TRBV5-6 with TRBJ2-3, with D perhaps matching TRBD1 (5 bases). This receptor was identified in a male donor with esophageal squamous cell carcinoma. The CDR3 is CASSLARSYRTDTQYF. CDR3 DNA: TGTGCCAGCAGCTTGGCCCGTAGTTACAGGACAGATACGCAGTATTTT.